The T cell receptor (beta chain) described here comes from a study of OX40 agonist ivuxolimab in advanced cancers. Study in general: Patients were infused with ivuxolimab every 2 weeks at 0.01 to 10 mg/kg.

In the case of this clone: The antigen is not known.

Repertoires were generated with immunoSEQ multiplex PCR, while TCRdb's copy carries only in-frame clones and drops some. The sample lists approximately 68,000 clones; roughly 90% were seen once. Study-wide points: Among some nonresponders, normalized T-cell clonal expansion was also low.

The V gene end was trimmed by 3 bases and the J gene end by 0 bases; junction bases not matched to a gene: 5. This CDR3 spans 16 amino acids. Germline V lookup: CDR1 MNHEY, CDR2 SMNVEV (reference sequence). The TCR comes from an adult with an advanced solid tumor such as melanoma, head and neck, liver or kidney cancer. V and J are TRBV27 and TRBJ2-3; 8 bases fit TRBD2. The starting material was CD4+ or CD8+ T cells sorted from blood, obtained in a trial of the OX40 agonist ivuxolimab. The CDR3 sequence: CASSFGLAASTDTQYF. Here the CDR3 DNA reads TGTGCCAGCAGTTTTGGACTAGCAGCTAGCACAGATACGCAGTATTTT.